This T cell receptor (beta chain) was captured by sequencing in a study of blood T cell repertoires in COVID-19. Study background: Acute-phase and convalescent COVID-19 samples originated in the United States, Italy and Spain. T cells, B-cell-depleted T cells, or PBMCs supplied cDNA or gDNA.

Germline V gene lookup returns CDR1 SGHTA and CDR2 FQGTGA. The CDR3 is 16 amino acids. J lost 0 bases, V lost 4 bases, and 1 base had no gene match. The protocol was immunoSEQ multiplex PCR, while the TCRdb copy is restricted to in-frame clones and leaves out a portion. Among around 300,000 clones listed, approximately 88% were seen once. The chain has TRBV7-3 and TRBJ2-3, with TRBD2 matching 13 bases. Source material: peripheral blood. The receptor was isolated from a man between 50 and 59 years old with acute or convalescent COVID-19. In DNA form, the CDR3 reads TGTGCCAGCAGCTGGGGACTAGCGGGGAGCACAGATACGCAGTATTTT. Its protein product is CASSWGLAGSTDTQYF.